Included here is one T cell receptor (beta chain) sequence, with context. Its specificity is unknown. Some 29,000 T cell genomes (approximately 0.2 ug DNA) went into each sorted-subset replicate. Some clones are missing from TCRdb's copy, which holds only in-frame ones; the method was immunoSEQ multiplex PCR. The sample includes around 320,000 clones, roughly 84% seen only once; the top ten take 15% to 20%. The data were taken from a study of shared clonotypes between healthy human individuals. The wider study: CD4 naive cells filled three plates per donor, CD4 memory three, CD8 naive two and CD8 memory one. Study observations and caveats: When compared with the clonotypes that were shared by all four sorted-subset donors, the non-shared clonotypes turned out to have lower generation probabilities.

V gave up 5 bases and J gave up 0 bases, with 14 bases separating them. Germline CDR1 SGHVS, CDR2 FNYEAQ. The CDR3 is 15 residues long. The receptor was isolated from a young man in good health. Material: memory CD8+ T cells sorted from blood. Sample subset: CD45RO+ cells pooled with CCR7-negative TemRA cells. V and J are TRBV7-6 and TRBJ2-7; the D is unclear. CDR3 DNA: TGTGCCAGCAGCGTTGAGGCGAAGAGCTCCTACGAGCAGTACTTC. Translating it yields CASSVEAKSSYEQYF.